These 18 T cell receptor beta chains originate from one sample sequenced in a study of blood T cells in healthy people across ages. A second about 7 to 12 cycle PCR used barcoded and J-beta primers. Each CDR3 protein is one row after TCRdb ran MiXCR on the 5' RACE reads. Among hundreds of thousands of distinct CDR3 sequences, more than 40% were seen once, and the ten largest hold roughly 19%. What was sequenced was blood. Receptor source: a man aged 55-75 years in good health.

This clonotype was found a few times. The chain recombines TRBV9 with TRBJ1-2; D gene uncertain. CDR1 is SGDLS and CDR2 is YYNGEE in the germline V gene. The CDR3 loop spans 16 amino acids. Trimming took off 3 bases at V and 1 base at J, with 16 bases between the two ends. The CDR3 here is CASSAATLTDNYGYTF. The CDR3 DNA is TGTGCCAGCAGCGCTGCCACTCTCACAGATAACTATGGCTACACCTTC.

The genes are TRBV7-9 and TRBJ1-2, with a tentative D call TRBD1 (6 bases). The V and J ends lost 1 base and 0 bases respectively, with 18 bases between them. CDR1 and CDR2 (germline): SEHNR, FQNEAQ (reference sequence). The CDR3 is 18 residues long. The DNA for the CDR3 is TGTGCCAGCAGCTTAGGAAGAATTGGGACATTTCCTAACTATGGCTACACCTTC. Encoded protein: CASSLGRIGTFPNYGYTF.

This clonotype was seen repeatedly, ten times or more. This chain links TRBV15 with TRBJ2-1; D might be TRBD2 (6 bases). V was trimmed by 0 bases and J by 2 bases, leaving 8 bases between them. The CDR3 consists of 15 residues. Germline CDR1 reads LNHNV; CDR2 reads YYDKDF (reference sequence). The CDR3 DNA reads TGTGCCACCAGCAGAGAACTAGCCACCTACAATGAGCAGTTCTTC. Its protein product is CATSRELATYNEQFF.

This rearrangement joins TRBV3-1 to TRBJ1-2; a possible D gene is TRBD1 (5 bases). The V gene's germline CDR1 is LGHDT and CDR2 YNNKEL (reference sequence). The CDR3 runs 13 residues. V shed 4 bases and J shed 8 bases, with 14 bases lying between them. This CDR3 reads CASSPGTQRGYTF. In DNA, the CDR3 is TGTGCCAGCAGCCCCGGGACCCAGAGGGGCTACACCTTC.

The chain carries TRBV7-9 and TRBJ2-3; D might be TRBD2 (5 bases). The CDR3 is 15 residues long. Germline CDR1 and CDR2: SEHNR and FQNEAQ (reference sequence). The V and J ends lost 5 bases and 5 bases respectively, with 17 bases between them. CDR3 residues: CASSPLGEPVDTQYF. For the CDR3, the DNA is TGTGCCAGCAGCCCTCTGGGAGAGCCAGTAGATACGCAGTATTTT.

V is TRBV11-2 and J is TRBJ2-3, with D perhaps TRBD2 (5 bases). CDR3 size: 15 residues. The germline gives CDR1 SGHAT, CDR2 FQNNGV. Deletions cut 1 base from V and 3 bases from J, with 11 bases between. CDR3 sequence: CASSLGIALTDTQYF. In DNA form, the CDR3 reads TGTGCCAGCAGCTTAGGGATAGCGTTAACAGATACGCAGTATTTT.

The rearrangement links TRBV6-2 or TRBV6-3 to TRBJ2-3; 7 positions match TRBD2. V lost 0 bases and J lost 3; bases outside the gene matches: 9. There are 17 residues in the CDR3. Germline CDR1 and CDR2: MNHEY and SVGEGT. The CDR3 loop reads CASSYSIRAGKTDTQYF. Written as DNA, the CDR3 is TGTGCCAGCAGTTACTCGATAAGAGCGGGGAAGACAGATACGCAGTATTTT.

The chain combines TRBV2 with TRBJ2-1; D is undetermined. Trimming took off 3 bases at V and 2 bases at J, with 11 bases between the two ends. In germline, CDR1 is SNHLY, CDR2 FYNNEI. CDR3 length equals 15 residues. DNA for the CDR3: TGTGCCAGCAGTGAGGTAACGGTTACCTACAATGAGCAGTTCTTC. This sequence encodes CASSEVTVTYNEQFF.

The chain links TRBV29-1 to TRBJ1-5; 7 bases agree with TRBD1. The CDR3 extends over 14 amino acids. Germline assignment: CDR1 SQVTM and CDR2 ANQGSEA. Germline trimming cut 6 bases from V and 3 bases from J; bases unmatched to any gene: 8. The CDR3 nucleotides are TGCAGCGTCGCTGACAGGGCTTTCAATCAGCCCCAGCATTTT. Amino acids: CSVADRAFNQPQHF.

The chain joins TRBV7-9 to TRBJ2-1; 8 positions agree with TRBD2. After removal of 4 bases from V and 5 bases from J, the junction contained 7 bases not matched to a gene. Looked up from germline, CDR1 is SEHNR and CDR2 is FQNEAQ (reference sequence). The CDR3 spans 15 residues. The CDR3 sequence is CASSSISGADNEQFF. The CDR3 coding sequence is TGTGCCAGCAGCTCGATTAGCGGGGCTGACAATGAGCAGTTCTTC.

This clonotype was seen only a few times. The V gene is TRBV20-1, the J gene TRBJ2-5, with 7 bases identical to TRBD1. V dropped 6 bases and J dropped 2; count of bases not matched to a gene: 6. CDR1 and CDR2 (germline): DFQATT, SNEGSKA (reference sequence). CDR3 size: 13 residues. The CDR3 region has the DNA TGCAGTGCCAGGGACAGCCGGCAAGAGACCCAGTACTTC. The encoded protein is CSARDSRQETQYF.

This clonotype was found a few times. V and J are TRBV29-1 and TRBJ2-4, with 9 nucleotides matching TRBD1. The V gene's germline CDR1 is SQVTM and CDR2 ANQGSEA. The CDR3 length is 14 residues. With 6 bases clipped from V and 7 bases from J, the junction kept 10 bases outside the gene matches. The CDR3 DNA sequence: TGCAGCGTCGACCCCGGGACAGGGAATAACATTCAGTACTTC. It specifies CSVDPGTGNNIQYF.

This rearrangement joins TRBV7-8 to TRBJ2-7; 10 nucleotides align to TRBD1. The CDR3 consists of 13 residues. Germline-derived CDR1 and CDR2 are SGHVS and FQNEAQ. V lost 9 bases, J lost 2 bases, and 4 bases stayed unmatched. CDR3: CASRTGGTYEQYF. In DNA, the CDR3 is TGTGCCAGTCGGACAGGGGGGACCTACGAGCAGTACTTC.

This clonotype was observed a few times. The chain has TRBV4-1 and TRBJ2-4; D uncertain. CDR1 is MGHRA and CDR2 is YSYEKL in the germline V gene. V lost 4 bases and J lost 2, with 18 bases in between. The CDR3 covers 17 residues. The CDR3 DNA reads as TGCGCCAGCAGCCCCCCCCTTATAGGAGTCTCCAAAAACATTCAGTACTTC. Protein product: CASSPPLIGVSKNIQYF.

CDR3 DNA sequence: TGTGCCAGCAGTTTTAGCGGGACAGAGAATTCACCCCTCCACTTT. Translation gives CASSFSGTENSPLHF. The rearrangement links TRBV28 to TRBJ1-6, with 7 positions matching TRBD1. Losses at the gene ends were 3 bases for V and 7 bases for J; bases not matched to a gene: 6. The CDR3 length is 15 residues. Germline CDR1 reads MDHEN; CDR2 reads SYDVKM.

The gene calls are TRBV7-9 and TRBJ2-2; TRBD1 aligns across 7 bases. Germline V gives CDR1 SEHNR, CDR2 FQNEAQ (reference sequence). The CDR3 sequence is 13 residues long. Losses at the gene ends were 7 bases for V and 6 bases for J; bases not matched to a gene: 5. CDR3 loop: CASTKGASGELFF. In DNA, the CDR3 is TGTGCCAGCACCAAGGGGGCGTCCGGGGAGCTGTTTTTT.

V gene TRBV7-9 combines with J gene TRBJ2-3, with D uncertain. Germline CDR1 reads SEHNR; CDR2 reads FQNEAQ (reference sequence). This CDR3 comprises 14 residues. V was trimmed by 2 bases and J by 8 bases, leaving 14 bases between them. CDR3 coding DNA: TGTGCCAGCAGCTTACCCGTTGTCGTTGGTACGCAGTATTTT. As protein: CASSLPVVVGTQYF.

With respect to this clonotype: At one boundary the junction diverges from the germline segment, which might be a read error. The chain's CDR3 is CAGSYLLRAGQNQETQYF. The CDR3 DNA reads TGTGCCGGCAGTTACCTTCTCCGGGCGGGACAAAACCAAGAGACCCAGTACTTC. V gene TRBV6-2 or TRBV6-3 combines with J gene TRBJ2-5; D may match TRBD1 or TRBD2 (6 bases each). The CDR3 sequence is 18 residues long. Germline loops: CDR1 MNHEY, CDR2 SVGEGT.